This TCR beta chain is from a study of identical twins. TCRdb re-called the 5' RACE reads through MiXCR, storing one row per CDR3 protein. Of 690,000 or so distinct CDR3 sequences listed, 8% to 9% are singletons. This clonotype was counted ten times or more. This CDR3 has 15 residues. Trimming shortened V by 2 bases and J by 4 bases, and 14 bases separated the two germline ends. Per germline, CDR1 MNHEY and CDR2 SVGEGT. These data were also filed under a second study, of yellow fever vaccine responses in identical twins.

Sample: PBMCs. The rearrangement links TRBV6-2 or TRBV6-3 to TRBJ1-2; D remains ambiguous. This sequence was found in a woman aged 18-29 years in good health. The CDR3 DNA is TGTGCCAGCAGTTACGGAGGAATTCATGGCTATGGCTACACCTTC. It specifies CASSYGGIHGYGYTF.